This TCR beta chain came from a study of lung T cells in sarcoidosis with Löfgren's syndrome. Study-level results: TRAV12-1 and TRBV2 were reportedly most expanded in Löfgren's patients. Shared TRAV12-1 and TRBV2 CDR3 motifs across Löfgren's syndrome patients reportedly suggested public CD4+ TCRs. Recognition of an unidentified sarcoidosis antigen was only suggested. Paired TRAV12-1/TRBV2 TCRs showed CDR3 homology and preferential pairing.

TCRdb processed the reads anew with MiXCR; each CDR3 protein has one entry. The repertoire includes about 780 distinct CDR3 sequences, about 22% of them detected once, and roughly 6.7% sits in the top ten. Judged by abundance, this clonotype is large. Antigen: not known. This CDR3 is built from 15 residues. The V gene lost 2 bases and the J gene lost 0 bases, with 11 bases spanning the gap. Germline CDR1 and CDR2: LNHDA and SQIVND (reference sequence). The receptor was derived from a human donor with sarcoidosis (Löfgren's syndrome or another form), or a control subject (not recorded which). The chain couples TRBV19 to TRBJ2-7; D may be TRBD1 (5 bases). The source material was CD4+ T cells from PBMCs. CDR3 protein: CASSILWGRSYEQYF. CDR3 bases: TGTGCCAGTAGTATACTATGGGGCCGCTCCTACGAGCAGTACTTC.